The 11 T cell receptor beta chains given below trace back to one sample, sequenced in a study of blood T cell repertoires in COVID-19. Data came from immunoSEQ multiplex PCR; TCRdb stores just in-frame clones and leaves some out. Here the sample spans just over 300,000 clones, roughly 87% being singletons. Sequenced: PBMCs or T cells enriched from blood (not recorded which). These receptors originate from a woman younger than 35 who had recovered from COVID-19.

The chain combines TRBV5-4 with TRBJ1-1; D remains unclear. Trimming removed 1 base at V and 0 bases at J, with 10 bases between. This CDR3 is 15 amino acids long. Per the germline V gene, CDR1 is SGHNT and CDR2 is YYREEE (reference sequence). The CDR3 protein is CASSLFQSLNTEAFF. Here the CDR3 DNA reads TGTGCCAGCAGCTTGTTCCAGTCCTTGAACACTGAAGCTTTCTTT.

The chain recombines TRBV5-1 with TRBJ2-7; D might be TRBD1 (6 bases). This CDR3 region has 15 residues. Trimming took off 0 bases at V and 6 bases at J, with 16 bases between the two ends. From germline, CDR1 is SGHRS and CDR2 YFSETQ. DNA for the CDR3: TGCGCCAGCAGCTTGGATCCCATCCCCAGGGGCGAGCAGTACTTC. Amino acids: CASSLDPIPRGEQYF.

This clone was recorded once. The chain carries TRBV23-1 and TRBJ1-2; perhaps TRBD1 as D (5 bases). TRBV23-1 is sorted into the ORF group, with uncertain function. The length of the CDR3 is 11 residues. Trimming stripped 0 bases from V and 14 bases from J, with 10 bases between. CDR3 DNA: TGCGCCAGCAGTCAATCGGGAACAGGTACCTTC. This encodes CASSQSGTGTF.

The V and J genes are TRBV7-2 and TRBJ2-2; 7 bases fit TRBD2. This CDR3 contains 14 residues. After removal of 6 bases from V and 7 bases from J, the junction contained 8 bases not matched to a gene. CDR1 is SGHTA and CDR2 is FQGNSA in the germline V gene. CDR3: CASRLGGYGGELFF. The CDR3 DNA follows: TGTGCCAGCAGGCTCGGGGGGTATGGCGGGGAGCTGTTTTTT.

V is TRBV2 and J is TRBJ1-4; 7 positions agree with TRBD1. Looked up from germline, CDR1 is SNHLY and CDR2 is FYNNEI. Losses at the gene ends were 7 bases for V and 5 bases for J; bases not matched to a gene: 7. The CDR3 extends over 14 amino acids. The CDR3 region is CASNPRQGNEKLFF. CDR3 DNA: TGTGCCAGCAACCCTCGACAGGGCAATGAAAAACTGTTTTTT. Full variable domain (remainder filled in from reference TRBV2 and TRBJ1-4): EPEVTQTPSHQVTQMGQEVILRCVPISNHLYFYWYRQILGQKVEFLVSFYNNEISEKSEIFDDQFSVERPDGSNFTLKIRSTKLEDSAMYFCASNPRQGNEKLFFGSGTQLSVL.

With regard to this clone: The same CDR3 also results from other DNA sequences found in this sample. The J gene is TRBJ1-2, the V gene TRBV27; 7 bases fit TRBD1. Germline CDR1 MNHEY, CDR2 SMNVEV (reference sequence). The CDR3 is 16 residues long. The V and J ends lost 2 bases and 5 bases, in that order; junction bases with no gene match: 11. The CDR3: CASSLTTGALNYGYTF. The CDR3 DNA sequence: TGTGCCAGCAGTTTAACCACAGGGGCCCTTAATTATGGCTACACCTTC.

This clone was picked up a small number of times. This sequence joins TRBV29-1 and TRBJ1-1; D is uncertain. Germline assignment: CDR1 SQVTM and CDR2 ANQGSEA. CDR3 length: 12 residues. Trimming stripped 6 bases from V and 2 bases from J, with 10 bases between. This CDR3 reads CSVLALNTEAFF. CDR3 nucleotides: TGCAGCGTGCTCGCGTTAAACACTGAAGCTTTCTTT.

This chain links TRBV15 with TRBJ2-3; tentatively, D is TRBD2 (5 bases). From germline, CDR1 is LNHNV and CDR2 YYDKDF (reference sequence). This CDR3 spans 20 amino acids. Trimming cost V 0 bases and J 0 bases, with 22 bases left between them. In DNA, the CDR3 is TGTGCCACCAGCAGAGATCCCGGAGCGGCCTCCTCGTCTAGCACAGATACGCAGTATTTT. Translating gives CATSRDPGAASSSSTDTQYF. The full variable domain, its missing parts supplied by reference TRBV15 and TRBJ2-3, is DAMVIQNPRYQVTQFGKPVTLSCSQTLNHNVMYWYQQKSSQAPKLLFHYYDKDFNNEADTPDNFQSRRPNTSFCFLDIRSPGLGDTAMYLCATSRDPGAASSSSTDTQYFGPGTRLTVL.

The sample holds one count of this clone. The rearrangement uses TRBV7-9 and TRBJ2-7, with 8 bases fitting TRBD1. V lost 4 bases, J lost 1 base, and 3 bases stayed unmatched. In germline, CDR1 is SEHNR, CDR2 FQNEAQ (reference sequence). This CDR3 has 14 residues. The CDR3 protein is CASSSRQGSYEQYF. CDR3 coding DNA: TGTGCCAGCAGCTCCCGACAGGGGTCCTACGAGCAGTACTTC. The whole variable domain, remainder taken from reference TRBV7-9 and TRBJ2-7, is DTGVSQNPRHKITKRGQNVTFRCDPISEHNRLYWYRQTLGQGPEFLTYFQNEAQLEKSRLLSDRFSAERPKGSFSTLEIQRTEQGDSAMYLCASSSRQGSYEQYFGPGTRLTVT.

The chain employs TRBV18 and TRBJ1-1; D is unresolved. With 5 bases removed from V and 6 bases from J, the gap between germline ends came to 16 bases. Germline loops: CDR1 KGHSH, CDR2 LQKENI. CDR3 length equals 14 residues. Written as DNA, the CDR3 is TGTGCCAGCTCATGGGGAGTAGACCGCGCTGAAGCTTTCTTT. Its translation: CASSWGVDRAEAFF.

The chain joins TRBV24-1 to TRBJ2-1; 11 nucleotides align to TRBD2. Germline V gene lookup returns CDR1 KGHDR and CDR2 SFDVKD. This CDR3 has 16 amino acids. Trimming cost V 4 bases and J 2 bases; bases outside gene matches: 3. The CDR3 DNA reads as TGTGCCACCAGTGAACTAGCGGGAGTGGCCTACAATGAGCAGTTCTTC. This translates into CATSELAGVAYNEQFF.